This entry lists 20 T cell receptor beta chains sequenced from one sample in a study of graft-versus-host responses after intestinal transplantation. Plating of some 200,000 CFSE-labeled responder cells was done together with some 200,000 irradiated, violet-dye-labeled stimulator cells. The data were produced by immunoSEQ multiplex PCR, yet TCRdb's version contains in-frame clones alone and is incomplete. The data contain several thousand clones, approximately 24% of them seen just once; the ten biggest clones take up over 6%. The specimen comprised alloreactive CD8+ T cells from a mixed lymphocyte reaction culture, sampled before transplantation. Stated subset: CFSE-low proliferating T cells sorted from approximately 6-day pre-transplant mixed lymphocyte reaction (GvH or HvG direction). All receptors come from a human patient who was an organ donor for intestinal transplantation.

Only a few counts were recorded for this clone. The rearrangement links TRBV6-6 to TRBJ1-5, with D maybe TRBD1 (5 bases). The V and J ends lost 2 bases and 7 bases respectively, with 15 bases between them. Germline assignment: CDR1 MNHNY and CDR2 SVGAGI (reference sequence). The CDR3 runs 15 residues. The CDR3 nucleotides read TGTGCCAGCAGTTACCCTTCAGGGTTGGGACAGCCCCAGCATTTT. This gives the protein CASSYPSGLGQPQHF.

This chain uses TRBV7-8 with TRBJ2-7, with 10 bases matching TRBD2. The CDR3 spans 18 residues. The trim removed 2 bases at V and 2 bases at J, leaving 12 bases unmatched. The germline CDR1 and CDR2 sequences are SGHVS and FQNEAQ. CDR3: CASSLPLPTSGPTYEQYF. DNA of the CDR3: TGTGCCAGCAGCTTACCCCTGCCGACTAGCGGGCCTACCTACGAGCAGTACTTC.

Notes on this clone: At one end, the junction sequence differs from germline, possibly due to a read error. The rearrangement joins TRBV9 to TRBJ2-1, with D possibly TRBD2 on 7 matching bases. CDR3 size: 16 residues. Germline CDR1 reads SGDLS; CDR2 reads YYNGEE. CDR3 in DNA: TGTGCCCGCAGCGTCAGTAACGGAGGGGGGGACAATGAGCAGTTCTTC. Residues: CARSVSNGGGDNEQFF.

This clone was found a few times. V gene TRBV7-9 combines with J gene TRBJ2-7; weak D call: TRBD1 (5 bases). Germline V gene sequence: CDR1 SEHNR, CDR2 FQNEAQ (reference sequence). The germline V and J ends were trimmed by 5 bases and 3 bases, with 20 bases remaining between them. The CDR3 consists of 16 residues. The CDR3 protein is CASSAPDDSPNYEQYF. In DNA form, the CDR3 reads TGTGCCAGCAGCGCCCCCGATGACAGCCCCAACTACGAGCAGTACTTC.

This clone was counted only a few times. The chain links TRBV11-1 to TRBJ2-7; the match to TRBD2 covers 7 bases. V lost 5 bases to trimming and J lost 2 bases; unmatched junction nucleotides: 12. Germline CDR1 SGHAT, CDR2 FQDESV (reference sequence). The CDR3 loop spans 16 amino acids. This CDR3 is CASSPLAGELPYEQYF. In DNA, the CDR3 is TGTGCCAGCAGCCCACTGGCGGGAGAATTGCCCTACGAGCAGTACTTC.

Comments on this clone: This may stem from a read error, because a much larger clone lies one nucleotide away. V gene TRBV4-2 combines with J gene TRBJ1-1; the D gene is possibly TRBD1 (6 bases). The germline V gene has CDR1 LGHNA and CDR2 YNFKEQ. V lost 2 bases and J lost 5, with 6 bases in between. The CDR3 consists of 12 residues. The CDR3 DNA reads TGTGCCAGCAGCCAACAGGGGACTGAAGCTTTCTTT. It encodes CASSQQGTEAFF.

This chain joins TRBV7-9 and TRBJ2-5; D might be TRBD1 (6 bases). Germline V lookup: CDR1 SEHNR, CDR2 FQNEAQ (reference sequence). V lost 6 bases to trimming and J lost 1 base, with 15 bases between them. This CDR3 has 15 residues. The CDR3 spells CASRAQGSLQETQYF. The CDR3 DNA reads as TGTGCCAGCAGAGCACAGGGCTCCCTCCAAGAGACCCAGTACTTC.

Judged by abundance, this clone is large. This CDR3 reads CAISAWGTSGRPPPYEQYF. Written as DNA, the CDR3 is TGTGCCATATCCGCGTGGGGGACTAGCGGGAGACCCCCTCCCTACGAGCAGTACTTC. This chain uses TRBV10-3 with TRBJ2-7, with 14 bases lining up with TRBD2. V lost 9 bases to trimming and J lost 2 bases; unmatched junction nucleotides: 18. Germline CDR1 and CDR2: ENHRY and SYGVKD. The CDR3 extends over 19 amino acids.

In nucleotides, the CDR3 is TGTGCCAGCAGTTCGGACAGGGCCACTGAAGCTTTCTTT. Encoded protein: CASSSDRATEAFF. The chain combines TRBV6-1 with TRBJ1-1; 8 nucleotides match TRBD1. Unmatched junction bases numbered 3, after V lost 5 bases and J lost 4 bases. CDR1 and CDR2 from the germline V gene are MNHNS and SASEGT. This CDR3 region has 13 residues.

There are a few counts of this clone. The CDR3 loop reads CASSLFRDRGWEDTQYF. DNA for the CDR3: TGTGCCAGCAGTTTATTCCGGGACAGGGGTTGGGAAGATACGCAGTATTTT. The rearrangement joins TRBV28 to TRBJ2-3; 10 bases agree with TRBD1. The germline V gene has CDR1 MDHEN and CDR2 SYDVKM. Trimming removed 1 base from V and 5 bases from J; junction bases left unmatched: 9. This CDR3 has 17 amino acids.

The J gene is TRBJ2-1, the V gene TRBV7-2; D is possibly TRBD2 (6 bases). From germline, CDR1 is SGHTA and CDR2 FQGNSA. V lost 5 bases to trimming and J lost 9 bases, with 20 bases between them. There are 15 residues in the CDR3. The CDR3 loop is CASSPLGGGRVEQFF. For the CDR3, the DNA is TGTGCCAGCAGCCCCCTCGGGGGAGGAAGGGTTGAGCAGTTCTTC.

At least ten counts were recorded for this clone. The rearrangement links TRBV6-6 to TRBJ2-7; D gene unclear. Trimming left V 2 bases short and J 2 bases short, with 10 bases between. Germline CDR1 reads MNHNY; CDR2 reads SVGAGI (reference sequence). CDR3 size: 14 residues. CDR3 protein: CASSYVSLPYEQYF. DNA for the CDR3: TGTGCCAGCAGTTACGTTTCCTTACCCTACGAGCAGTACTTC.

Only one count was recorded for this clone. The J gene is TRBJ2-3, the V gene TRBV7-2, with TRBD2 matching over 8 bases. The V gene end was trimmed by 3 bases and the J gene end by 3 bases; junction bases not matched to a gene: 5. Germline V lookup: CDR1 SGHTA, CDR2 FQGNSA. CDR3 size: 15 residues. The CDR3 DNA follows: TGTGCCAGCAGCTTTTTGACTAGCGTGACAGATACGCAGTATTTT. This translates into CASSFLTSVTDTQYF.

This clone has a handful of counts. The CDR3 bases are TGTGCCAGCAGCCAAGGAACCGGGACTAGTGACGAGCAGTACTTC. It encodes CASSQGTGTSDEQYF. This chain connects TRBV5-5 to TRBJ2-7; 8 bases align to TRBD2. The germline gives CDR1 SGHKS, CDR2 YYEKEE (reference sequence). The CDR3 consists of 15 residues. J lost 5 bases, V lost 4 bases, and 11 bases had no gene match.

Judged by abundance, this clone is medium-sized (0.01 to 0.1%). The chain combines TRBV10-3 with TRBJ2-7, with 9 nucleotides matching TRBD2. CDR1 is ENHRY and CDR2 is SYGVKD in the germline V gene. The CDR3 runs to 17 residues. V shed 0 bases, J shed 2 bases, and the junction held 8 bases outside the gene matches. CDR3 sequence: CAISESIGSGRAYEQYF. The DNA of the CDR3 is TGTGCCATCAGTGAGTCGATTGGTAGCGGGAGAGCCTACGAGCAGTACTTC.

A few counts support this clone. The rearrangement links TRBV7-9 to TRBJ2-7; D might be TRBD2 (6 bases). V dropped 4 bases and J dropped 2 bases, with 15 bases sitting between them. Germline V gene sequence: CDR1 SEHNR, CDR2 FQNEAQ (reference sequence). CDR3 length: 15 residues. CDR3: CASSSGSGLTYEQYF. The CDR3 DNA reads as TGTGCCAGCAGCTCCGGTAGCGGACTAACCTACGAGCAGTACTTC.

This clone has just a few counts. The gene calls are TRBV7-8 and TRBJ2-6; a possible D gene is TRBD2 (5 bases). Judging by the DNA end, TRBJ2-7 fits better; the J call may be wrong. The CDR3 length is 15 residues. Germline V gene sequence: CDR1 SGHVS, CDR2 FQNEAQ. CDR3 loop: CASSSSYAGIYEQYF. The CDR3 DNA reads as TGTGCCAGCAGCTCCTCCTATGCCGGGATCTACGAGCAGTACTTC.

This clone has just a few counts. This chain's CDR3 is CASSLNTEAFF. The CDR3 DNA is TGTGCCAGCAGCTTGAACACTGAAGCTTTCTTT. The chain joins TRBV11-2 to TRBJ1-1, with D uncertain. Germline CDR1 is SGHAT and CDR2 is FQNNGV. V lost 3 bases and J 1 base, leaving 0 bases between the germline ends. The CDR3 sequence is 11 residues long.

This clone was seen more than once but under ten times. A clone one base away is much larger, so this may be a read error. The chain joins TRBV11-2 to TRBJ2-1; no clear D. The CDR3 sequence is 13 residues long. Germline V gene lookup returns CDR1 SGHAT and CDR2 FQNNGV. Trimming took 1 base from V and 3 from J, leaving 4 bases between them. The CDR3 nucleotides read TGTGCCAGCAGCTTAGGGGACTACAATGAGCAGTTCTTC. It specifies CASSLGDYNEQFF.

As to this clone: A single base is all that separates this from a far larger clone, so a read error is likely. Other nucleotide sequences in the sample specify the same CDR3. The gene calls are TRBV7-9 and TRBJ1-4; 11 bases are a match to TRBD1. The CDR3 loop spans 15 amino acids. Germline trimming cut 5 bases from V and 7 bases from J; bases unmatched to any gene: 6. CDR1 and CDR2 (germline): SEHNR, FQNEAQ (reference sequence). CDR3 DNA sequence: TGTGCCAGCAGCCCGTCGGGACAGGGGGTTGAAAAACTGTTTTTT. It codes for CASSPSGQGVEKLFF. The full variable domain, in which reference TRBV7-9 and TRBJ1-4 provide the parts outside the CDR3, is DTGVSQNPRHKITKRGQNVTFRCDPISEHNRLYWYRQTLGQGPEFLTYFQNEAQLEKSRLLSDRFSAERPKGSFSTLEIQRTEQGDSAMYLCASSPSGQGVEKLFFGSGTQLSVL.